The 10 T cell receptor beta chains in this list originate from one sample, sequenced in a study of cytomegalovirus exposure and HLA in healthy donors. 13 Jbeta primers and 60 Vbeta primers were used for the PCR. The method was immunoSEQ multiplex PCR; TCRdb's version includes in-frame clones alone and lacks a portion of them. Of fewer than 150,000 clones listed, approximately 80% were seen once; the top ten hold around 4.9%. The sample comprised PBMCs. Source of these receptors: a male donor in good health and CMV-seronegative.

This clone was counted a single time. The gene calls are TRBV7-2 and TRBJ2-1, with TRBD1 matching 8 bases. Germline loops: CDR1 SGHTA, CDR2 FQGNSA. The CDR3 loop spans 14 amino acids. The V gene end was trimmed by 1 base and the J gene end by 10 bases; junction bases not matched to a gene: 6. The CDR3 sequence is CASSLGAGGREQFF. The CDR3 DNA follows: TGTGCCAGCAGCTTAGGTGCAGGGGGCCGGGAGCAGTTCTTC.

The gene calls are TRBV2 and TRBJ1-6; maybe TRBD1 (5 bases). This CDR3 is 15 amino acids long. Germline V lookup: CDR1 SNHLY, CDR2 FYNNEI. V lost 7 bases and J 9 bases, leaving 19 bases between the germline ends. CDR3 sequence (DNA): TGTGCCAGCATGCGGGGCATTGGGATAAGTTCACCCCTCCACTTT. Encoded protein: CASMRGIGISSPLHF.

The rearrangement uses TRBV27 and TRBJ1-5, with 8 bases matching TRBD1. In germline, CDR1 is MNHEY, CDR2 SMNVEV (reference sequence). The V and J ends lost 6 bases and 0 bases, in that order; junction bases with no gene match: 10. This CDR3 is built from 17 residues. CDR3 sequence: CASSPLSGGYSNQPQHF. CDR3 bases: TGTGCCAGCAGCCCCTTGTCAGGGGGCTATAGCAATCAGCCCCAGCATTTT.

In its sample, this clone was seen once. The CDR3 sequence is CASSDNPGQGAIEQFF. Here the CDR3 DNA reads TGTGCCAGCAGCGACAACCCGGGACAGGGGGCAATTGAGCAGTTCTTC. V gene TRBV9 combines with J gene TRBJ2-1, with 12 bases lining up with TRBD1. Germline CDR1 and CDR2: SGDLS and YYNGEE. The CDR3 totals 16 residues. V lost 3 bases, J lost 9 bases, and 10 bases stayed unmatched.

This chain links TRBV11-2 with TRBJ2-5; 9 bases map to TRBD1. CDR1 and CDR2 from the germline V gene are SGHAT and FQNNGV. V was clipped by 5 bases and J by 5 bases; unmatched bases: 12. The CDR3 has 16 residues. CDR3 in DNA: TGTGCCAGCAGCGTTACGGGACAGGGATTTTTTGAGACCCAGTACTTC. The encoded protein is CASSVTGQGFFETQYF. Complete variable domain (other parts from reference TRBV11-2 and TRBJ2-5): EAGVAQSPRYKIIEKRQSVAFWCNPISGHATLYWYQQILGQGPKLLIQFQNNGVVDDSQLPKDRFSAERLKGVDSTLKIQPAKLEDSAVYLCASSVTGQGFFETQYFGPGTRLLVL.

Of note for this clone: Sequence at one end of the junction differs from germline and may be a read error. The V call is TRBV6-5, the J call TRBJ2-1; TRBD2 might be the D (5 bases). The CDR3 is 14 amino acids. In germline, CDR1 is MNHEY, CDR2 SVGAGI. CDR3: CASSGYRGYSEQFF. DNA for the CDR3: TGTGCCAGCAGTGGTTATCGGGGTTACAGTGAGCAGTTCTTC.

This clone was recorded only once. The chain is built from TRBV7-2 and TRBJ2-7; 12 bases map to TRBD1. Germline trimming cut 6 bases from V and 11 bases from J; bases unmatched to any gene: 8. The CDR3 contains 13 residues. Germline loops: CDR1 SGHTA, CDR2 FQGNSA. The CDR3 is CASSEGTGGWKYF. CDR3 nucleotides: TGTGCCAGCAGTGAAGGGACAGGGGGCTGGAAGTACTTC. The full variable domain, completed using reference TRBV7-2 and TRBJ2-7, is GAGVSQSPSNKVTEKGKDVELRCDPISGHTALYWYRQSLGQGLEFLIYFQGNSAPDKSGLPSDRFSAERTGGSVSTLTIQRTQQEDSAVYLCASSEGTGGWKYFGPGTRLTVT.

This clone appeared a single time. The chain couples TRBV2 to TRBJ2-7; no clear D. Trimming pared 6 bases from V and 12 bases from J, leaving 24 bases between. CDR3 length: 14 residues. Germline CDR1 is SNHLY and CDR2 is FYNNEI. CDR3 DNA sequence: TGTGCCAGCAGAGTCGGCAGCAGATCCCCGTCGGGGTACTTC. Amino acids: CASRVGSRSPSGYF.

The chain carries TRBV7-9 and TRBJ1-4; 10 bases align to TRBD1. J gave up 4 bases and V 0 bases, and 8 bases lay outside the gene matches. This CDR3 has 18 amino acids. Germline V gene lookup returns CDR1 SEHNR and CDR2 FQNEAQ (reference sequence). CDR3 amino acids: CASSLALRQGAYNEKLFF. The DNA of the CDR3 is TGTGCCAGCAGCTTAGCCCTTCGACAGGGGGCTTATAATGAAAAACTGTTTTTT.

This chain links TRBV2 with TRBJ1-1, with D hard to call. Trimming cost V 5 bases and J 1 base, with 14 bases left between them. The CDR3 runs to 15 residues. Germline V gene data show CDR1 as SNHLY and CDR2 as FYNNEI. This CDR3 is CASSLFRHPNTEAFF. The CDR3 nucleotides read TGTGCCAGCAGTCTTTTTAGACATCCGAACACTGAAGCTTTCTTT.